The T cell receptor beta chain under discussion was sequenced for a study of cytomegalovirus exposure and HLA in healthy donors. Across the whole study: Later, an analysis reported that the approximately 120 validation repertoires had used the same platform as the 666 first-cohort repertoires.

This clone was seen just once. Profiling relied on immunoSEQ multiplex PCR, and the TCRdb table lists in-frame clones only, not all of them. The sample yields about 98,000 clones, approximately 94% seen once. From germline, CDR1 is MNHEY and CDR2 SVGAGI. The length of the CDR3 is 15 residues. V lost 0 bases and J lost 8; bases outside the gene matches: 8. The origin of this receptor is a woman between 18 and 29 years old in good health and CMV-seronegative. V and J are TRBV6-5 and TRBJ1-2; 8 nucleotides align to TRBD1. The specimen sequenced was PBMCs. As DNA, the CDR3 is TGTGCCAGCAGTTACTCGAAAACAGGGGGGAAAGGCTACACCTTC. It specifies CASSYSKTGGKGYTF.